The present T cell receptor beta chain was sequenced within a study of shared clonotypes between healthy human individuals. Generated by immunoSEQ multiplex PCR, the TCRdb table keeps only in-frame clones and is missing some. The sample lists around 700,000 clones, about two thirds occurring once. The CDR3 is made up of 18 amino acids. V shed 2 bases and J 0 bases; nucleotides not matched to a gene: 10. Germline assignment: CDR1 SGHKS and CDR2 YYEKEE (reference sequence). The clonotype was recovered from a woman in her twenties or thirties in good health. Sequencing used memory CD4+ T cells sorted from blood. Stated subset: CD45RA-negative fraction. J is TRBJ2-3 and V is TRBV5-5; 9 bases match TRBD2. The CDR3 nucleotides are TGTGCCAGCAGCTTAGGGAGGGCTAGCGGGGCTAGCACAGATACGCAGTATTTT. Translating gives CASSLGRASGASTDTQYF.